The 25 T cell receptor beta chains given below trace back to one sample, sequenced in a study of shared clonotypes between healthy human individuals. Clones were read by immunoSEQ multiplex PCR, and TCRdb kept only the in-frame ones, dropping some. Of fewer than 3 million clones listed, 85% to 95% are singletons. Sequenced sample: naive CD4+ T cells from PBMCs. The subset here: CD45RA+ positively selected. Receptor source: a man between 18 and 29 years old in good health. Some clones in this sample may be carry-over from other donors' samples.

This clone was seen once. In nucleotides, the CDR3 is TGTGCCTGGAGCCTCACACTAGCGAGGGGTTTTCAAGAGACCCAGTACTTC. Its protein is CAWSLTLARGFQETQYF. The chain joins TRBV30 to TRBJ2-5, with 7 bases aligning to TRBD2. Germline loops: CDR1 GTSNPN, CDR2 SVGIG (reference sequence). Trimming took 3 bases from V and 2 from J; bases not matched to a gene: 15. The CDR3 covers 17 residues.

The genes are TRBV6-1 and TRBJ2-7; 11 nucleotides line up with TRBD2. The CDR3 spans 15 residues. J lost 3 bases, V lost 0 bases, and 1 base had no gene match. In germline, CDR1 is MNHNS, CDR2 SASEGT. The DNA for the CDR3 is TGTGCCAGCAGTGAAGCCGGGACTAGCGGCTACGAGCAGTACTTC. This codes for CASSEAGTSGYEQYF.

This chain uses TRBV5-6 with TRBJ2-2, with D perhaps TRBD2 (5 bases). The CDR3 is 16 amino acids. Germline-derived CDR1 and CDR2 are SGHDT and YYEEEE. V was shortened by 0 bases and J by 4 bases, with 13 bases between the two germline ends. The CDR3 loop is CASSLASFLPTGELFF. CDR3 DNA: TGTGCCAGCAGCTTGGCTAGCTTCTTGCCCACCGGGGAGCTGTTTTTT.

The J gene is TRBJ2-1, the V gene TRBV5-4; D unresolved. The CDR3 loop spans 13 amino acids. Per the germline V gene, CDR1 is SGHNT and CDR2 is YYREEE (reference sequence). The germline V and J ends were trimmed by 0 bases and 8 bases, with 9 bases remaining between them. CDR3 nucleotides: TGTGCCAGCAGCTTGGTGGCTACGGATGAGCAGTTCTTC. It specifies CASSLVATDEQFF.

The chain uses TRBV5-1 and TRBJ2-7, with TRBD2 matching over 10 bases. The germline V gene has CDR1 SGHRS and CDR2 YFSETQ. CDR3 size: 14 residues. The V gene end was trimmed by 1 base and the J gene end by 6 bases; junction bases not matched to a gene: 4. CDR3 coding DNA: TGCGCCAGCAGCTTGCTACTAGCGGGAACCGAGCAGTACTTC. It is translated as CASSLLLAGTEQYF. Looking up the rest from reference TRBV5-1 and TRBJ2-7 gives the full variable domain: KAGVTQTPRYLIKTRGQQVTLSCSPISGHRSVSWYQQTPGQGLQFLFEYFSETQRNKGNFPGRFSGRQFSNSRSEMNVSTLELGDSALYLCASSLLLAGTEQYFGPGTRLTVT.

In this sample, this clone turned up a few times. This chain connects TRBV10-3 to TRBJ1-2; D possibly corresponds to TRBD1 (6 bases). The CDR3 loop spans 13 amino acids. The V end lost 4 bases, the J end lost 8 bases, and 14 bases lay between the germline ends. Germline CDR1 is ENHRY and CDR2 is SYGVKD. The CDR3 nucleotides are TGTGCCATCAGTGGGGCAGGGGTTGAAGGCTACACCTTC. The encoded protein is CAISGAGVEGYTF.

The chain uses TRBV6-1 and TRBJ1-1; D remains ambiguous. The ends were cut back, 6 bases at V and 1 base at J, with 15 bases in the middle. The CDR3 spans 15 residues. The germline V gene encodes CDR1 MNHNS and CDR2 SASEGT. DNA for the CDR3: TGTGCCAGCAGACGACCAGGCCTTCGGAACACTGAAGCTTTCTTT. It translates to CASRRPGLRNTEAFF.

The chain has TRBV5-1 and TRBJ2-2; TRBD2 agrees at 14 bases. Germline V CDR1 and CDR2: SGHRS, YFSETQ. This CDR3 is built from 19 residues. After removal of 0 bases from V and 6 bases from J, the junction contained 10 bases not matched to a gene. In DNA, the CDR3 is TGCGCCAGCAGCTTGGCCGGGACTAGCGGGAGCGGGGCCCCCGGGGAGCTGTTTTTT. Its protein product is CASSLAGTSGSGAPGELFF. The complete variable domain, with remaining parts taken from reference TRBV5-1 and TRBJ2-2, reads KAGVTQTPRYLIKTRGQQVTLSCSPISGHRSVSWYQQTPGQGLQFLFEYFSETQRNKGNFPGRFSGRQFSNSRSEMNVSTLELGDSALYLCASSLAGTSGSGAPGELFFGEGSRLTVL.

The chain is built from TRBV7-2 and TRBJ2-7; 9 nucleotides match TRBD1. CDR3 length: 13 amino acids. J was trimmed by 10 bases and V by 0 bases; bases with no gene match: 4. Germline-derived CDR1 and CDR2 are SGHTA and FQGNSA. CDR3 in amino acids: CASSLARDRDQYF. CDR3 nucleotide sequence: TGTGCCAGCAGCTTAGCCCGGGACAGGGACCAGTACTTC.

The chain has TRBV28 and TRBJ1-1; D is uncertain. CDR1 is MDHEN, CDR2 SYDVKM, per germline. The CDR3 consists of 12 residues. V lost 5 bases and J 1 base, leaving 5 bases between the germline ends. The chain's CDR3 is CASSTTNTEAFF. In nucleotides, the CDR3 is TGTGCCAGCAGTACCACGAACACTGAAGCTTTCTTT.

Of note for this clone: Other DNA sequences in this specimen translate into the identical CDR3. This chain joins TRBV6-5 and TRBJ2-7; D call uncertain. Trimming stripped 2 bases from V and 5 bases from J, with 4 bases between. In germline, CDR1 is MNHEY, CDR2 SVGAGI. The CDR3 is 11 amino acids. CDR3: CASSYGDEQYF. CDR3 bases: TGTGCCAGCAGTTACGGGGACGAGCAGTACTTC.

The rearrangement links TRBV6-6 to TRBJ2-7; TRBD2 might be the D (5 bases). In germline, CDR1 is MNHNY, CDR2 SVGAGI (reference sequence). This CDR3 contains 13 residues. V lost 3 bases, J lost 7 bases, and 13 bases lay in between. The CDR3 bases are TGTGCCAGCAGTTATCATGAAACGGGGGAGCAGTACTTC. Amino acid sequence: CASSYHETGEQYF.

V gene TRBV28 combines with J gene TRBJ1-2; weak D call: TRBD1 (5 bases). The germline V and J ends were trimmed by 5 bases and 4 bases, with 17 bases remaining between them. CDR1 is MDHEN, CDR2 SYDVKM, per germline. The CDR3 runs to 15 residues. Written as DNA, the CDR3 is TGTGCCAGCAGTCCCCCGGGGGTTGGGGGCTATGGCTACACCTTC. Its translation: CASSPPGVGGYGYTF.

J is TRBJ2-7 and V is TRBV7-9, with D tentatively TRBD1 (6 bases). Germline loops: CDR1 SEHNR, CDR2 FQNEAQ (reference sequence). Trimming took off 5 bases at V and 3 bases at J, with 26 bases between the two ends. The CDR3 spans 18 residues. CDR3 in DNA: TGTGCCAGCAGCCCGAAGGGAACCAGGGGTATCGCCTACTACGAGCAGTACTTC. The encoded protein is CASSPKGTRGIAYYEQYF.

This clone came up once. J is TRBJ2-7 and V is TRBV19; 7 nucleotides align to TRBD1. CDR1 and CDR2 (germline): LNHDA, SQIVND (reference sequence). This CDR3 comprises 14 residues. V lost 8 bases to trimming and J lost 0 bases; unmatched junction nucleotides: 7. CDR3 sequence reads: CASSGTVISYEQYF. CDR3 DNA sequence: TGTGCCAGTTCCGGGACAGTGATCTCCTACGAGCAGTACTTC.

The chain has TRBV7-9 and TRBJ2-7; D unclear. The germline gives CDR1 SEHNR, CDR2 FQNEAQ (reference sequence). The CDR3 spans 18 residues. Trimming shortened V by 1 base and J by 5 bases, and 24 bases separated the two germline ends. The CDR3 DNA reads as TGTGCCAGCAGCTTAGTTACCCTGAAGACAAGGGCGCTTCACGAGCAGTACTTC. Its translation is CASSLVTLKTRALHEQYF.

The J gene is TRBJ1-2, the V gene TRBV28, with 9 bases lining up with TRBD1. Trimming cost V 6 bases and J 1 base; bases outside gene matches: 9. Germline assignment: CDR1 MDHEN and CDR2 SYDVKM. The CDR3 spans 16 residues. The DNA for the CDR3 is TGTGCCAGCAGCCTGGACAGGGGAGGGCGTAACTATGGCTACACCTTC. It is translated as CASSLDRGGRNYGYTF.

In DNA, the CDR3 is TGTGCCAGCAGTTCCCCCGGGGGGGCAGGTAGTAATCAGCCCCAGCATTTT. Its translation is CASSSPGGAGSNQPQHF. The genes are TRBV28 and TRBJ1-5, with a weak D call TRBD1 (6 bases). Germline V gene lookup returns CDR1 MDHEN and CDR2 SYDVKM. V was pared by 4 bases and J by 4 bases, with 20 bases between. The CDR3 length is 17 residues. The full variable domain, with the rest looked up from reference TRBV28 and TRBJ1-5, is DVKVTQSSRYLVKRTGEKVFLECVQDMDHENMFWYRQDPGLGLRLIYFSYDVKMKEKGDIPEGYSVSREKKERFSLILESASTNQTSMYLCASSSPGGAGSNQPQHFGDGTRLSIL.

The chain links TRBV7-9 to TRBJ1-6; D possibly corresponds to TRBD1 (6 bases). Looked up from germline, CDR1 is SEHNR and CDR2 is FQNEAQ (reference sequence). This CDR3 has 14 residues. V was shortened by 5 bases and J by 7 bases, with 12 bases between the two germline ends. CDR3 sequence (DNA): TGTGCCAGCAGCCTAACAGGGCAGAATTCACCCCTCCACTTT. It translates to CASSLTGQNSPLHF.

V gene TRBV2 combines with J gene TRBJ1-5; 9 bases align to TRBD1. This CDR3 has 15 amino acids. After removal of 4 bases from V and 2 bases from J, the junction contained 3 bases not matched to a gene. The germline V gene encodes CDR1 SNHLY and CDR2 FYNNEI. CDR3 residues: CASSGQGVGNQPQHF. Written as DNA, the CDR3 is TGTGCCAGCAGTGGACAGGGGGTAGGCAATCAGCCCCAGCATTTT.

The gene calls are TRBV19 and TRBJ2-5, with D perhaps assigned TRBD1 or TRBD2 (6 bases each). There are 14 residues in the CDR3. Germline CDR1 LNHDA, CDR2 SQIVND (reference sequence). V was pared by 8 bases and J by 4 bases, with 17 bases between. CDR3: CASSQGRGGETQYF. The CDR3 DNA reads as TGTGCCAGTTCCCAAGGCAGGGGAGGAGAGACCCAGTACTTC.

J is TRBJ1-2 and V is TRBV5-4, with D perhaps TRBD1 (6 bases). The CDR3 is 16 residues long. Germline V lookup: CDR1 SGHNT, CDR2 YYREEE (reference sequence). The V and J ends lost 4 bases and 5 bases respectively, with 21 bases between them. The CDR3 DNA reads TGTGCCAGCAGCCTGGACAGCTCCCTCACGAGATATGGCTACACCTTC. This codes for CASSLDSSLTRYGYTF.

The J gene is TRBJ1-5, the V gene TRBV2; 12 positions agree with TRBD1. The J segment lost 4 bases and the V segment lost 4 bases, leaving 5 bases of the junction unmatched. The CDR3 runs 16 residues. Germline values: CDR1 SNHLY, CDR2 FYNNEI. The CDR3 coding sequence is TGTGCCAGCAGTGCGAAGGGACAGGGGGCAAATCAGCCCCAGCATTTT. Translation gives CASSAKGQGANQPQHF. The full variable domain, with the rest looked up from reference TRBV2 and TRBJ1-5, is EPEVTQTPSHQVTQMGQEVILRCVPISNHLYFYWYRQILGQKVEFLVSFYNNEISEKSEIFDDQFSVERPDGSNFTLKIRSTKLEDSAMYFCASSAKGQGANQPQHFGDGTRLSIL.

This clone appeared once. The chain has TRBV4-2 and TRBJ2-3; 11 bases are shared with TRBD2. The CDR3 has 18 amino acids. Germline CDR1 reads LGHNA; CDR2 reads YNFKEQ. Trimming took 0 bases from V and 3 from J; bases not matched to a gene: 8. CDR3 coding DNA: TGTGCCAGCAGCCAAGATCGCACTAGCGGGGGAGGGACAGATACGCAGTATTTT. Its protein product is CASSQDRTSGGGTDTQYF.

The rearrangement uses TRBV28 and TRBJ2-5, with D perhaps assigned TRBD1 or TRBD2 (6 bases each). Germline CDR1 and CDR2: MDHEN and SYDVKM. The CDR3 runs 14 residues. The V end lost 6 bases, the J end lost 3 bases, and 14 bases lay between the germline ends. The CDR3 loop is CASSPPRDKETQYF. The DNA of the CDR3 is TGTGCCAGCAGCCCACCGCGGGACAAAGAGACCCAGTACTTC.